Below are 8 T cell receptor beta chains sequenced from a single sample in a study of blood T cells in healthy people across ages. For the second PCR, which ran for about 7 to 11 cycles, a sample-barcoded 5' primer and a J-beta primer mix were used. One entry per CDR3 protein, called by TCRdb with MiXCR from the 5' RACE reads. In the table there are around 1,000,000 distinct CDR3 sequences, approximately 25% of which are singletons. The sample also formed part of further work on T cells of mothers and their children.

The sequenced material came from blood. The receptors originated from a girl aged 2-10 years in good health.

In its sample, this clonotype was seen a few times. The V gene is TRBV7-9, the J gene TRBJ2-7, with D maybe TRBD2 (5 bases). CDR1 is SEHNR and CDR2 is FQNEAQ in the germline V gene (reference sequence). The CDR3 is made up of 14 amino acids. V lost 2 bases, J lost 2 bases, and 10 bases lay in between. The CDR3 loop is CASSLLIAPYEQYF. In DNA, the CDR3 is TGTGCCAGCAGCTTACTCATAGCGCCCTACGAGCAGTACTTC.

The J gene is TRBJ2-2, the V gene TRBV7-9; D call uncertain. The CDR3 covers 15 residues. The germline gives CDR1 SEHNR, CDR2 FQNEAQ (reference sequence). Trimming cost V 4 bases and J 4 bases, with 13 bases left between them. CDR3 nucleotides: TGTGCCAGCAGCTCGCCCAGAGAAGGCACCGGGGAGCTGTTTTTT. Residues: CASSSPREGTGELFF.

The sample holds a few counts of this clonotype. CDR3 amino acids: CASSRILGTEAFF. The CDR3 region has the DNA TGTGCCAGCAGCCGAATATTGGGGACTGAAGCTTTCTTT. The chain is built from TRBV3-1 and TRBJ1-1; D gene ambiguous. V was clipped by 4 bases and J by 5 bases, with 11 bases between them. The CDR3 sequence is 13 residues long. The germline gives CDR1 LGHDT, CDR2 YNNKEL (reference sequence).

This clonotype was observed at least ten times. A read error may account for a junction end that differs from germline. The chain carries TRBV25-1 and TRBJ1-1, with 7 bases fitting TRBD1. Germline V gene data show CDR1 as MGHDK and CDR2 as SYGVNS. This CDR3 has 13 amino acids. The CDR3 sequence is CASSDRTGTGAFF. The CDR3 DNA is TGTGCCAGCAGTGATCGGACAGGAACTGGAGCTTTCTTT.

This chain joins TRBV11-2 and TRBJ2-5; D may be TRBD1 (6 bases). CDR1 is SGHAT, CDR2 FQNNGV, per germline. The CDR3 covers 16 residues. V lost 0 bases and J lost 5, with 16 bases in between. The CDR3 DNA reads as TGTGCCAGCAGCTTAGATACCACAGGGCGAGGGGAGACCCAGTACTTC. Its translation: CASSLDTTGRGETQYF.

There are a few counts of this clonotype. Written as DNA, the CDR3 is TGTGCCAGCATGCGGGTCCTCTCTGGAAACACCATATATTTT. Protein product: CASMRVLSGNTIYF. The chain carries TRBV28 and TRBJ1-3; D is uncertain. Germline CDR1 and CDR2: MDHEN and SYDVKM. The germline V and J ends were trimmed by 7 bases and 0 bases, with 10 bases remaining between them. The CDR3 runs 14 residues.

This chain connects TRBV5-1 to TRBJ2-1; unclear D gene. Trimming took 5 bases from V and 8 from J, leaving 11 bases between them. The CDR3 loop spans 12 amino acids. From germline, CDR1 is SGHRS and CDR2 YFSETQ. CDR3 bases: TGCGCCAGCAGTGAGGAGTCGGATGAGCAGTTCTTC. Protein: CASSEESDEQFF.

This clonotype turned up a few times. The chain carries TRBV12-3 or TRBV12-4 and TRBJ2-5, with TRBD2 as a possible D gene (6 bases). The germline V and J ends were trimmed by 7 bases and 0 bases, with 15 bases remaining between them. The CDR3 contains 15 residues. CDR3 bases: TGTGCCAGCAACCCTAGCGACCGGTACCAAGAGACCCAGTACTTC. Amino acid sequence: CASNPSDRYQETQYF.